The sample holds a few counts of the clone carrying this T cell receptor beta chain. This sample is drawn from a study of identical twins. Through template switching, a universal primer site was introduced, and the cDNA contained unique molecular identifiers. MiXCR, applied by TCRdb to the 5' RACE reads, yields one record per CDR3 protein. Of roughly 630,000 distinct CDR3 sequences in the sample, 7.1% are singletons; the top ten hold 1.6%. Healthy Caucasians were all of the donors. The CDR3 loop spans 14 amino acids. Between the trimmed V and J ends, which lost 4 bases and 7 bases, there was a span of 15 bases. The germline V gene encodes CDR1 SGHRS and CDR2 YFSETQ. This sample also belongs to another study, concerning yellow fever vaccine responses in identical twins. That publication notes: Twins showed a vaccine T cell response that reportedly seemed partly convergent, partly personalized.

Sequencing was performed on PBMCs. The receptor was isolated from a young woman in good health. The genes are TRBV5-1 and TRBJ1-5; D unclear. This chain's CDR3 is CASSTDGDGQPQHF. CDR3 sequence (DNA): TGCGCCAGCAGCACCGACGGGGATGGGCAGCCCCAGCATTTT.